The 6 T cell receptor beta chains listed next were all sequenced from one sample in a study of tumor and adjacent non-tumor tissue in lung cancer. The template was RNA from unsorted bulk tissue. More than 3 cm separated this lung sample from the edge of the tumor. A modified ARM-PCR protocol with three rounds of nested PCR amplified TCRbeta. TCRdb passed the multiplex PCR reads through MiXCR, listing each CDR3 protein once. The sample includes 80,000 or so distinct CDR3 sequences, about 82% of them seen just once. Material for sequencing was distant non-tumor lung tissue. Every receptor here comes from a man in his sixties with non-small cell lung cancer.

Remarks on this clonotype: The CDR3 does not close with the conserved phenylalanine or tryptophan, likely indicating a read error. No DNA is shown, since the ends of the CDR3 on it are uncertain; the CDR3 is the one TCRdb lists. The chain carries TRBV6-1 and TRBJ1-1; the table calls TRBD1, which could not be checked here. Germline V gene lookup returns CDR1 MNHNS and CDR2 SASEGT. The CDR3 length equals 14 residues, ends included. The CDR3 region is CASSEDRGVTEAFL.

This clonotype came up once. The gene calls are TRBV11-2 and TRBJ1-6; D gene unclear. The CDR3 is 15 residues long. The V gene's germline CDR1 is SGHAT and CDR2 FQNNGV. Trimming cost V 10 bases and J 4 bases, with 17 bases left between them. CDR3 loop: CAIREMTEYNSPLHF. The CDR3 bases are TGTGCCATTAGAGAGATGACTGAATATAATTCACCCCTCCACTTT.

Concerning this clonotype itself: Its ends do not fully match the called genes, so a read error is possible. This chain uses TRBV6-5 with TRBJ2-6; D is possibly TRBD2 (6 bases). The CDR3 totals 17 residues. CDR1 is MNHEY, CDR2 SVGAGI, per germline. Here the CDR3 reads CVSSLSGACSGANVLAF. The DNA for the CDR3 is TGTGTCAGCAGCCTATCGGGAGCCTGCTCTGGGGCCAACGTCCTGGCTTTC.

The chain uses TRBV5-1 and TRBJ2-5; TRBD2 aligns across 9 bases. The length of the CDR3 is 16 residues. J was trimmed by 5 bases and V by 6 bases; bases with no gene match: 14. Germline V gives CDR1 SGHRS, CDR2 YFSETQ. CDR3 sequence (DNA): TGCGCCAGCAATTTGGCAGTTAGCGGGAGTGGTGAGACCCAGTACTTC. It translates to CASNLAVSGSGETQYF.

The chain couples TRBV11-3 to TRBJ2-1, with unresolved D. The germline CDR1 and CDR2 sequences are SGHNT and YENEEA. CDR3 size: 15 residues. V was clipped by 7 bases and J by 1 base, with 14 bases between them. The CDR3 sequence is CASIDDKESYNEQFF. DNA of the CDR3: TGTGCCAGCATTGACGACAAAGAATCCTACAATGAGCAGTTCTTC.

The chain uses TRBV7-2 and TRBJ2-1; D may be TRBD2 (5 bases). The V and J ends lost 6 bases and 1 base respectively, with 16 bases between them. This CDR3 spans 16 amino acids. Looked up from germline, CDR1 is SGHTA and CDR2 is FQGNSA. The chain's CDR3 is CASRSDYPRSYNEQFF. CDR3 in DNA: TGTGCCAGCAGATCTGACTACCCGAGATCCTACAATGAGCAGTTCTTC.